This T cell receptor beta chain originates from a study of graft-versus-host responses after intestinal transplantation. Whole-study context: Grafts were multivisceral, liver-intestinal, or isolated intestinal. Induction using anti-thymocyte globulin, followed by tacrolimus and steroids for roughly 3 years, was given to all recipients.

Data came from immunoSEQ multiplex PCR; TCRdb stores just in-frame clones and leaves some out. The data show approximately 89,000 clones, 75% to 95% seen once. V lost 6 bases, J lost 5 bases, and 7 bases lay in between. Germline-derived CDR1 and CDR2 are SNHLY and FYNNEI. This CDR3 region has 11 residues. The study, taken as a whole, reports: With peak circulating GvH clone levels came an association with early post-transplant HvG declines.

Concerning this clone itself: Its antigen is as yet unknown.

Sample: PBMCs, taken roughly 410 days after intestinal transplant. This receptor was obtained from a human patient who received an intestinal transplant, so some T cells may come from the graft donor. V is TRBV2 and J is TRBJ2-5; no firm D call. In nucleotides, the CDR3 is TGTGCCAGCAGGGATCTGGAGACCCAGTACTTC. Translated: CASRDLETQYF.